One and the same sample provided the 10 T cell receptor beta chains below, sequenced in a study of T cells in Graves' hyperthyroidism and ophthalmopathy. RNA transcripts gave rise to amplified TCR beta CDR3 regions. RT-PCR in the first round (using the HTBI primer set) targeted the TCR CDR3. A single record per CDR3 protein comes from TCRdb applying MiXCR to the multiplex PCR reads. The table has about 640,000 distinct CDR3 sequences, about 20% seen once; the top ten hold approximately 30%. Sequencing was performed on blood. Receptors originate from a man aged 30 to 39 with Graves' ophthalmopathy.

The V call is TRBV28, the J call TRBJ2-7; 9 nucleotides line up with TRBD2. The CDR3 consists of 15 residues. In germline, CDR1 is MDHEN, CDR2 SYDVKM. V gave up 7 bases and J gave up 9 bases; unmatched junction bases: 16. The CDR3 protein is CASNTYSGRLDGQYF. DNA of the CDR3: TGTGCCAGCAACACCTATAGCGGGAGATTGGACGGGCAGTACTTC.

CDR3 loop: CSARVRGGNTEAFF. CDR3 DNA sequence: TGCAGTGCTAGAGTTAGGGGGGGGAACACTGAAGCTTTCTTT. The gene calls are TRBV20-1 and TRBJ1-1, with D perhaps TRBD1 (6 bases). Deletions cut 1 base from V and 1 base from J, with 10 bases between. CDR1 DFQATT and CDR2 SNEGSKA come from the germline V gene (reference sequence). The CDR3 is 14 residues long.

This clonotype was detected ten times or more. This chain links TRBV2 with TRBJ2-5; no firm D call. Trimming stripped 2 bases from V and 2 bases from J, with 12 bases between. In germline, CDR1 is SNHLY, CDR2 FYNNEI. This CDR3 spans 15 amino acids. For the CDR3, the DNA is TGTGCCAGCAGTGAAAGGGCGGTCCTACAAGAGACCCAGTACTTC. Its protein is CASSERAVLQETQYF.

Only a few counts were recorded for this clonotype. The chain has TRBV28 and TRBJ2-4, with 10 bases fitting TRBD1. The CDR3 spans 16 residues. CDR1 MDHEN and CDR2 SYDVKM come from the germline V gene. The ends lost 5 bases at V and 8 bases at J; junction bases unmatched: 12. CDR3 residues: CASSPGLGQGLDIQYF. CDR3 coding DNA: TGTGCCAGCAGTCCCGGGCTGGGACAGGGGCTAGACATTCAGTACTTC.

The chain combines TRBV27 with TRBJ2-1, with TRBD2 identical over 10 bases. The trim removed 0 bases at V and 1 base at J, leaving 6 bases unmatched. CDR3 length: 18 residues. Germline lookup yields CDR1 MNHEY and CDR2 SMNVEV (reference sequence). CDR3 in amino acids: CASSLSWVAGGSYNEQFF. DNA of the CDR3: TGTGCCAGCAGTTTATCGTGGGTAGCGGGAGGTTCCTACAATGAGCAGTTCTTC.

This clonotype was found a few times. The J gene is TRBJ1-1, the V gene TRBV6-1; D not resolved. Trimming removed 7 bases from V and 2 bases from J, with 14 bases in between. This CDR3 spans 14 amino acids. Germline V gene lookup returns CDR1 MNHNS and CDR2 SASEGT. CDR3 in DNA: TGTGCCAGCATCTCTTCAATACGTAACACTGAAGCTTTCTTT. Translation: CASISSIRNTEAFF.

The V and J genes are TRBV4-1 and TRBJ1-1; TRBD1 aligns across 7 bases. The length of the CDR3 is 14 residues. With 5 bases clipped from V and 6 bases from J, the junction kept 9 bases outside the gene matches. Germline assignment: CDR1 MGHRA and CDR2 YSYEKL. The CDR3, as DNA: TGCGCCAGCAGCGTCTTAGAGGGGGCGGCTGAAGCTTTCTTT. This encodes CASSVLEGAAEAFF.

The chain recombines TRBV7-2 with TRBJ1-4; 7 bases fit TRBD1. Germline assignment: CDR1 SGHTA and CDR2 FQGNSA. The J segment lost 3 bases and the V segment lost 5 bases, leaving 9 bases of the junction unmatched. CDR3 length: 16 amino acids. CDR3 DNA: TGTGCCAGCAGCCCCTTCTTGGACAGGCCTAATGAAAAACTGTTTTTT. As protein: CASSPFLDRPNEKLFF.

This clonotype has just a few counts. The chain links TRBV5-1 to TRBJ2-7; D unclear. Germline V gene lookup returns CDR1 SGHRS and CDR2 YFSETQ. Trimming removed 4 bases from V and 5 bases from J, with 10 bases in between. This CDR3 region has 12 residues. CDR3 in amino acids: CASSETVHEQYF. The CDR3 DNA reads as TGCGCCAGCAGCGAAACAGTACACGAGCAGTACTTC. The full variable domain, in which reference TRBV5-1 and TRBJ2-7 provide the parts outside the CDR3, is KAGVTQTPRYLIKTRGQQVTLSCSPISGHRSVSWYQQTPGQGLQFLFEYFSETQRNKGNFPGRFSGRQFSNSRSEMNVSTLELGDSALYLCASSETVHEQYFGPGTRLTVT.

Many counts were recorded for this clonotype. The gene calls are TRBV28 and TRBJ1-3; 7 nucleotides agree with TRBD1. Germline CDR1 MDHEN, CDR2 SYDVKM. The CDR3 is made up of 14 amino acids. V dropped 3 bases and J dropped 3; count of bases not matched to a gene: 2. CDR3 in amino acids: CASSLYRGGNTIYF. The CDR3 DNA sequence: TGTGCCAGCAGTTTGTACAGGGGTGGAAACACCATATATTTT.